The clone carrying this T cell receptor beta chain has ten or more counts. The antigen is unknown. The data were obtained in a study of CD8 T cells in ankylosing spondylitis. General observations from the study: CD8+ cells made up the disease-linked clones, which were relatively rare in peripheral blood. According to the report, clones linked to the disease were significantly enriched in matched synovial fluid samples taken from ankylosing spondylitis patients.

The germline gives CDR1 SQVTM, CDR2 ANQGSEA. Deletions cut 7 bases from V and 2 bases from J, with 11 bases between. This CDR3 comprises 12 residues. Using its own MiXCR run on the 5' RACE reads, TCRdb lists one record per CDR3 protein. The sample carries almost 250,000 distinct CDR3 sequences, 30% to 40% recorded once. This TCR was recovered from a male donor with ankylosing spondylitis or in good health (not recorded which). The sample comprised blood, either unsorted or a sorted T cell fraction (not recorded which). The J gene is TRBJ2-5, the V gene TRBV29-1; D is undetermined. The CDR3 region has the DNA TGCAGCGCCATCCAGGCACAAGAGACCCAGTACTTC. Translated: CSAIQAQETQYF.